The 21 T cell receptor beta chains in this list originate from one sample, sequenced in a study of T cells in Graves' hyperthyroidism and ophthalmopathy. It was RNA transcripts that yielded the amplified TCR beta CDR3 regions. With the HTBI primer set, the TCR CDR3 went through a first round of RT-PCR. TCRdb re-derived calls from the multiplex PCR reads in MiXCR, one entry per CDR3 protein. This sample yields under 300,000 distinct CDR3 sequences, of which approximately 20% are seen a single time; under 65% belongs to the top ten. The sequenced material came from blood. The receptors come from a young man with Graves' ophthalmopathy.

Comment on this clonotype: Possible read error: a much larger clone is one base away. The chain recombines TRBV11-3 with TRBJ2-1; D remains unclear. Germline V gene sequence: CDR1 SGHNT, CDR2 YENEEA. This CDR3 region has 15 residues. This CDR3 reads CASSLGRSSYNGQFF. CDR3 nucleotides: TGTGCCAGCAGCTTAGGCAGGAGCTCCTACAATGGGCAGTTCTTC.

At least ten counts were recorded for this clonotype. This chain connects TRBV20-1 to TRBJ2-3, with 11 bases that match TRBD2. Germline V lookup: CDR1 DFQATT, CDR2 SNEGSKA (reference sequence). Trimming at V came to 0 bases and at J to 3 bases, leaving 8 bases not matched to a gene. CDR3 length equals 17 residues. CDR3 sequence (DNA): TGCAGTGCTAGAGACCCCACTAGCGGGAGTACTACAGATACGCAGTATTTT. It yields the protein CSARDPTSGSTTDTQYF.

This clonotype has a handful of counts. The chain employs TRBV7-9 and TRBJ2-7; 10 bases match TRBD1. V gave up 8 bases and J gave up 5 bases; unmatched junction bases: 6. Germline CDR1 and CDR2: SEHNR and FQNEAQ (reference sequence). The CDR3 totals 13 residues. The CDR3 protein is CASERDRGHEQYF. CDR3 nucleotide sequence: TGTGCCAGCGAGAGGGACAGGGGCCACGAGCAGTACTTC.

The chain is built from TRBV2 and TRBJ1-1, with TRBD1 matching 9 bases. The germline gives CDR1 SNHLY, CDR2 FYNNEI. The length of the CDR3 is 14 residues. After removal of 4 bases from V and 4 bases from J, the junction contained 4 bases not matched to a gene. The CDR3 DNA follows: TGTGCCAGCAGTGTAACAGGGGGCCGCACTGAAGCTTTCTTT. It yields the protein CASSVTGGRTEAFF.

The V and J genes are TRBV6-1 and TRBJ2-7; D unclear. CDR3 length: 14 amino acids. V was clipped by 6 bases and J by 4 bases, with 16 bases between them. Germline values: CDR1 MNHNS, CDR2 SASEGT. CDR3 in amino acids: CASSYRGSVYEQYF. The CDR3 nucleotides are TGTGCCAGCAGCTACAGAGGCTCAGTATACGAGCAGTACTTC.

This clonotype was found a few times. V gene TRBV30 combines with J gene TRBJ2-1; D is ambiguous. Trimming cost V 0 bases and J 7 bases, with 7 bases left between them. Germline CDR1 is GTSNPN and CDR2 is SVGIG (reference sequence). The CDR3 has 12 amino acids. The CDR3 loop is CAWSVNWNEQFF. The CDR3 DNA reads TGTGCCTGGAGTGTAAATTGGAATGAGCAGTTCTTC.

This chain links TRBV5-8 with TRBJ2-5; D is perhaps TRBD2 (5 bases). Deletions cut 3 bases from V and 4 bases from J, with 10 bases between. CDR3 length equals 13 residues. Germline values: CDR1 SGHTS, CDR2 YDEGEE. In DNA form, the CDR3 reads TGTGCCAGCAGCTCCTTAGCGCGAGAGACCCAGTACTTC. Protein sequence: CASSSLARETQYF. The variable domain in full, completed from reference TRBV5-8 and TRBJ2-5, reads EAGVTQSPTHLIKTRGQQATLRCSPISGHTSVYWYQQALGLGLQFLLWYDEGEERNRGNFPPRFSGRQFPNYSSELNVNALELEDSALYLCASSSLARETQYFGPGTRLLVL.

The CDR3 DNA reads TGTGCCAGCAGTGAACACTCAGAGACCCAGTACTTC. It is translated as CASSEHSETQYF. This chain connects TRBV6-1 to TRBJ2-5; no reliable D call. The V end lost 2 bases, the J end lost 4 bases, and 5 bases lay between the germline ends. The CDR3 spans 12 residues. Germline CDR1 and CDR2: MNHNS and SASEGT.

There are many counts of this clonotype. V usage is TRBV10-2 and J usage is TRBJ1-1; no clear D. The germline V and J ends were trimmed by 2 bases and 3 bases, with 4 bases remaining between them. This CDR3 is built from 12 residues. Looked up from germline, CDR1 is WSHSY and CDR2 is SAAADI. In DNA form, the CDR3 reads TGCGCCAGCAGTGAGACCTACACTGAAGCTTTCTTT. Translation gives CASSETYTEAFF.

This clonotype was seen a few times. V usage is TRBV12-3 or TRBV12-4 and J usage is TRBJ1-6; D is perhaps TRBD1 (5 bases). V was cut by 4 bases and J by 4 bases, with 14 bases left in between. The CDR3 length is 16 residues. This chain's CDR3 is CASSSRRDGYNSPLHF. The CDR3 nucleotides are TGTGCCAGCAGTTCCAGACGGGACGGATATAATTCACCCCTCCACTTT.

The sample holds many counts of this clonotype. The chain uses TRBV11-2 and TRBJ2-7; 12 positions agree with TRBD2. The germline gives CDR1 SGHAT, CDR2 FQNNGV. V lost 4 bases to trimming and J lost 3 bases; unmatched junction nucleotides: 7. The CDR3 covers 16 residues. CDR3 residues: CASSSRTSGTLYEQYF. Written as DNA, the CDR3 is TGTGCCAGCAGCTCCCGGACTAGCGGGACCCTCTACGAGCAGTACTTC.

The gene calls are TRBV6-1 and TRBJ1-5; TRBD1 matches 8 bases. V lost 7 bases and J lost 4; bases outside the gene matches: 12. CDR1 and CDR2 from the germline V gene are MNHNS and SASEGT. The CDR3 extends over 16 amino acids. This CDR3 is CASTVSDRGRNQPQHF. CDR3 DNA: TGTGCCAGCACCGTAAGTGACAGGGGACGAAATCAGCCCCAGCATTTT.

In nucleotides, the CDR3 is TGTGCCAGTAGTAGCCTAGAGCGGGAGCAATCCTACAATGAGCAGTTCTTC. Translated: CASSSLEREQSYNEQFF. The rearrangement links TRBV19 to TRBJ2-1; 8 positions match TRBD2. Germline CDR1 LNHDA, CDR2 SQIVND (reference sequence). The CDR3 spans 17 residues. With V trimmed by 4 bases and J by 1 base, 9 bases remained unmatched.

Ten or more counts support this clonotype. The V and J genes are TRBV5-1 and TRBJ1-2, with D tentatively TRBD1 (6 bases). The CDR3 has 14 amino acids. The V end was cut by 0 bases, the J end by 5 bases, with 11 bases between. CDR1 SGHRS and CDR2 YFSETQ come from the germline V gene. The CDR3 protein is CASSLADSDYGYTF. DNA of the CDR3: TGCGCCAGCAGCTTGGCGGACAGCGATTATGGCTACACCTTC.

The CDR3 protein is CASTSGRAAFF. CDR3 DNA sequence: TGCGCCAGCACTAGCGGGAGGGCCGCGTTCTTC. V gene TRBV10-1 combines with J gene TRBJ2-1, with 12 bases that match TRBD2. The CDR3 consists of 11 residues. Germline lookup yields CDR1 WNHNN and CDR2 SYGVQD (reference sequence). V lost 7 bases and J lost 15; bases outside the gene matches: 4.

The chain employs TRBV7-9 and TRBJ1-4; D call uncertain. Germline V gene data show CDR1 as SEHNR and CDR2 as FQNEAQ (reference sequence). Between the trimmed V and J ends, which lost 4 bases and 4 bases, there was a span of 10 bases. The CDR3 totals 14 residues. The CDR3 is CASSSGGYNEKLFF. The CDR3 DNA reads TGTGCCAGCAGCTCCGGAGGGTATAATGAAAAACTGTTTTTT. The variable domain in full, with the rest retrieved from reference TRBV7-9 and TRBJ1-4, is DTGVSQNPRHKITKRGQNVTFRCDPISEHNRLYWYRQTLGQGPEFLTYFQNEAQLEKSRLLSDRFSAERPKGSFSTLEIQRTEQGDSAMYLCASSSGGYNEKLFFGSGTQLSVL.

This clonotype has more than one count but fewer than ten. The V gene is TRBV27, the J gene TRBJ2-1; 7 nucleotides line up with TRBD1. Trimming at V came to 5 bases and at J to 6 bases, leaving 10 bases not matched to a gene. The V gene's germline CDR1 is MNHEY and CDR2 SMNVEV (reference sequence). This CDR3 region has 15 residues. Written as DNA, the CDR3 is TGTGCCAGCAGTCTAGTTGGGACAGCGTTCAATGAGCAGTTCTTC. Its translation: CASSLVGTAFNEQFF.

There are many counts of this clonotype. The chain combines TRBV20-1 with TRBJ2-7; D not certain. CDR1 is DFQATT and CDR2 is SNEGSKA in the germline V gene (reference sequence). V dropped 0 bases and J dropped 3 bases, with 9 bases sitting between them. The CDR3 has 13 residues. CDR3 region: CSARDLSNYEQYF. In DNA form, the CDR3 reads TGCAGTGCTAGAGATCTATCGAACTACGAGCAGTACTTC.

This clonotype was seen only a few times. The conserved phenylalanine or tryptophan is not found at the CDR3 terminus, so this likely reflects a read error. J is TRBJ1-6 and V is TRBV5-6; possibly TRBD1 for D (6 bases). Per the germline V gene, CDR1 is SGHDT and CDR2 is YYEEEE. CDR3 length: 14 residues. V lost 7 bases and J 6 bases, leaving 14 bases between the germline ends. The CDR3 sequence is CASSRTVSNSPLHL. The CDR3 nucleotides read TGTGCCAGCTCTCGGACAGTCTCTAATTCACCCCTCCACCTT.

Many counts were recorded for this clonotype. The chain joins TRBV6-6 to TRBJ2-1, with 9 bases lining up with TRBD2. This CDR3 region has 18 residues. CDR1 and CDR2 (germline): MNHNY, SVGAGI (reference sequence). V lost 2 bases to trimming and J lost 0 bases; unmatched junction nucleotides: 8. This chain's CDR3 is CASSYTPRAGGSYNEQFF. CDR3 nucleotides: TGTGCCAGCAGTTACACCCCAAGAGCGGGAGGCTCCTACAATGAGCAGTTCTTC.

The chain is built from TRBV28 and TRBJ2-5, with TRBD1 matching 7 bases. V shed 4 bases and J 4 bases; nucleotides not matched to a gene: 9. The CDR3 length is 15 residues. Germline assignment: CDR1 MDHEN and CDR2 SYDVKM. The DNA of the CDR3 is TGTGCCAGCAGTTCCCCCGGGACAGAAGGAGAGACCCAGTACTTC. Encoded protein: CASSSPGTEGETQYF. Supplemented by reference TRBV28 and TRBJ2-5, the full variable domain reads DVKVTQSSRYLVKRTGEKVFLECVQDMDHENMFWYRQDPGLGLRLIYFSYDVKMKEKGDIPEGYSVSREKKERFSLILESASTNQTSMYLCASSSPGTEGETQYFGPGTRLLVL.